These 24 T cell receptor beta chains share one sample of origin, sequenced in a study of cytomegalovirus exposure and HLA in healthy donors (dated by TCRdb to 2015 to 2018). Receptor amplification or capture employed the immunoSEQ multiplex PCR assay. The multiplex PCR relied on a mix of 60 forward primers for TCR Vbeta segments and 13 reverse primers for TCR Jbeta segments. TCRdb took over this immuneACCESS table, retaining in-frame rearrangements with V and J assigned. Such tables are incomplete; in checked studies, under half of the missing clones stem from an unresolved V gene, and the remainder is unexplained. This sample gives more than 90,000 clones in total; approximately 77% of them show up just once. Around 4.9% of the sample comes from the top ten. Specimen: PBMCs. All receptors derive from a man aged 50-60 years in good health and CMV-seropositive.

The V gene is TRBV18, the J gene TRBJ1-2; D ambiguous. CDR3 size: 15 residues. CDR1 and CDR2 from the germline V gene are KGHSH and LQKENI. Trimming took 0 bases from V and 8 from J, leaving 16 bases between them. The CDR3 nucleotides are TGTGCCAGCTCACCACCCGAACCGTCTCCTAGAGGCTACACCTTC. Encoded protein: CASSPPEPSPRGYTF.

This chain uses TRBV5-1 with TRBJ1-1; D might be TRBD1 (6 bases). Germline values: CDR1 SGHRS, CDR2 YFSETQ. Trimming removed 4 bases at V and 1 base at J, with 17 bases between. This CDR3 has 16 residues. The chain's CDR3 is CASSPREGGKNTEAFF. The CDR3 DNA follows: TGCGCCAGCAGCCCGAGGGAGGGGGGGAAGAACACTGAAGCTTTCTTT. The variable domain in full, completed from reference TRBV5-1 and TRBJ1-1, reads KAGVTQTPRYLIKTRGQQVTLSCSPISGHRSVSWYQQTPGQGLQFLFEYFSETQRNKGNFPGRFSGRQFSNSRSEMNVSTLELGDSALYLCASSPREGGKNTEAFFGQGTRLTVV.

The chain joins TRBV10-1 to TRBJ1-1, with 9 bases fitting TRBD1. Per the germline V gene, CDR1 is WNHNN and CDR2 is SYGVQD (reference sequence). The CDR3 is 13 amino acids. The ends lost 7 bases at V and 3 bases at J; junction bases unmatched: 3. As DNA, the CDR3 is TGCGCCAGCAACGACAGGGGGGACACTGAAGCTTTCTTT. Protein sequence: CASNDRGDTEAFF.

The chain has TRBV7-9 and TRBJ2-1; 8 nucleotides line up with TRBD2. V shed 3 bases, J shed 7 bases, and the junction held 17 bases outside the gene matches. This CDR3 spans 18 amino acids. Germline V gene data show CDR1 as SEHNR and CDR2 as FQNEAQ (reference sequence). DNA for the CDR3: TGTGCCAGCAGCTTGGGGGCCCCGGGACTAGGGATCAGGAATGAGCAGTTCTTC. Its protein is CASSLGAPGLGIRNEQFF.

This chain uses TRBV4-3 with TRBJ1-6, with D possibly TRBD1 on 6 matching bases. Germline-derived CDR1 and CDR2 are LGHNA and YSLEER. The V end was cut by 1 base, the J end by 7 bases, with 11 bases between. The length of the CDR3 is 15 residues. The CDR3 spells CASSQARTVNSPLHF. CDR3 nucleotide sequence: TGCGCCAGCAGCCAAGCCCGGACAGTCAATTCACCCCTCCACTTT.

The chain carries TRBV4-1 and TRBJ1-2; D possibly corresponds to TRBD1 (6 bases). Deletions cut 6 bases from V and 2 bases from J, with 10 bases between. In germline, CDR1 is MGHRA, CDR2 YSYEKL. The CDR3 covers 13 residues. The CDR3 spells CASRPTGNYGYTF. CDR3 coding DNA: TGCGCCAGCAGACCAACAGGGAACTATGGCTACACCTTC.

The chain couples TRBV5-1 to TRBJ2-5; unclear D gene. V was cut by 5 bases and J by 5 bases, with 16 bases left in between. The CDR3 sequence is 14 residues long. Germline V gene data show CDR1 as SGHRS and CDR2 as YFSETQ. The CDR3 DNA sequence: TGCGCCAGCAGTCCTGACTTATACTGGGAGACCCAGTACTTC. Encoded protein: CASSPDLYWETQYF.

V and J are TRBV11-2 and TRBJ2-3; no reliable D call. Germline CDR1 is SGHAT and CDR2 is FQNNGV. The CDR3 is made up of 16 amino acids. V was clipped by 1 base and J by 4 bases, with 15 bases between them. The CDR3: CASSLGGNRAADTQYF. In nucleotides, the CDR3 is TGTGCCAGCAGCTTAGGCGGCAATAGAGCAGCAGATACGCAGTATTTT. The complete variable domain, with remaining parts taken from reference TRBV11-2 and TRBJ2-3, reads EAGVAQSPRYKIIEKRQSVAFWCNPISGHATLYWYQQILGQGPKLLIQFQNNGVVDDSQLPKDRFSAERLKGVDSTLKIQPAKLEDSAVYLCASSLGGNRAADTQYFGPGTRLTVL.

For this clone: The same CDR3 is also encoded by other DNA sequences in this sample. V usage is TRBV27 and J usage is TRBJ1-5; no definite D call. Germline assignment: CDR1 MNHEY and CDR2 SMNVEV (reference sequence). V dropped 3 bases and J dropped 3 bases, with 6 bases sitting between them. The CDR3 totals 13 residues. Here the CDR3 DNA reads TGTGCCAGCAGTTTCTCTTACAATCAGCCCCAGCATTTT. Encoded protein: CASSFSYNQPQHF.

On this clone: Other DNA variants within this sample encode the same CDR3. The genes are TRBV7-9 and TRBJ2-6; TRBD1 might be the D (6 bases). This CDR3 is 15 amino acids long. The germline CDR1 and CDR2 sequences are SEHNR and FQNEAQ (reference sequence). V was trimmed by 4 bases and J by 2 bases, leaving 9 bases between them. The CDR3 nucleotides are TGTGCCAGCAGCTCGAACAGGGCTGGGGCCAACGTCCTGACTTTC. Translating gives CASSSNRAGANVLTF.

The gene calls are TRBV10-3 and TRBJ1-3; D uncertain. The germline V gene encodes CDR1 ENHRY and CDR2 SYGVKD. Deletions cut 10 bases from V and 1 base from J, with 5 bases between. This CDR3 contains 11 residues. As DNA, the CDR3 is TGTGCCACCCATTCTGGAAACACCATATATTTT. It yields the protein CATHSGNTIYF.

The rearrangement links TRBV7-2 to TRBJ2-2, with 12 bases that match TRBD2. The trim removed 5 bases at V and 6 bases at J, leaving 4 bases unmatched. The CDR3 has 15 amino acids. Germline V gene lookup returns CDR1 SGHTA and CDR2 FQGNSA. The CDR3 sequence: CASSLLAGGPGELFF. CDR3 DNA sequence: TGTGCCAGCAGCCTCCTAGCGGGAGGGCCCGGGGAGCTGTTTTTT.

The chain carries TRBV7-6 and TRBJ1-2, with 11 bases lining up with TRBD1. Germline CDR1 SGHVS, CDR2 FNYEAQ. The V gene end was trimmed by 5 bases and the J gene end by 7 bases; junction bases not matched to a gene: 6. The CDR3 is made up of 14 amino acids. This CDR3 reads CASSHGQGAGGYTF. In nucleotides, the CDR3 is TGTGCCAGCAGCCACGGACAGGGGGCGGGTGGCTACACCTTC. Combining the CDR3 with reference TRBV7-6 and TRBJ1-2 gives the whole variable domain GAGVSQSPRYKVTKRGQDVALRCDPISGHVSLYWYRQALGQGPEFLTYFNYEAQQDKSGLPNDRFSAERPEGSISTLTIQRTEQRDSAMYRCASSHGQGAGGYTFGSGTRLTVV.

This rearrangement joins TRBV10-3 to TRBJ1-1; TRBD1 is a possible D gene (6 bases). The germline gives CDR1 ENHRY, CDR2 SYGVKD. V was pared by 10 bases and J by 5 bases, with 14 bases between. The CDR3 totals 12 residues. The CDR3 DNA is TGTGCCACCCGCAGGGGCTCAACTGAAGCTTTCTTT. It codes for CATRRGSTEAFF.

About this clone: Other DNA sequences in the same sample also yield this CDR3. The chain combines TRBV18 with TRBJ2-5; 7 bases align to TRBD1. After removal of 1 base from V and 5 bases from J, the junction contained 4 bases not matched to a gene. The CDR3 contains 14 residues. In germline, CDR1 is KGHSH, CDR2 LQKENI. CDR3: CASSPQGAEETQYF. The DNA of the CDR3 is TGTGCCAGCTCACCACAGGGGGCGGAGGAGACCCAGTACTTC. Full variable domain (remainder filled in from reference TRBV18 and TRBJ2-5): NAGVMQNPRHLVRRRGQEARLRCSPMKGHSHVYWYRQLPEEGLKFMVYLQKENIIDESGMPKERFSAEFPKEGPSILRIQQVVRGDSAAYFCASSPQGAEETQYFGPGTRLLVL.

This clone has more than one count but fewer than ten. The chain combines TRBV4-2 with TRBJ1-4, with D tentatively TRBD1 (6 bases). CDR1 and CDR2 (germline): LGHNA, YNFKEQ. CDR3 length: 16 residues. Between the trimmed V and J ends, which lost 4 bases and 2 bases, there was a span of 14 bases. The CDR3: CASSPAQGDTNEKLFF. The CDR3 coding sequence is TGTGCCAGCAGCCCAGCACAGGGAGACACTAATGAAAAACTGTTTTTT.

This clone was seen at least ten times. The chain couples TRBV7-9 to TRBJ2-5; 7 bases are shared with TRBD2. This CDR3 is built from 15 residues. The V segment lost 4 bases and the J segment 0 bases; nucleotides outside the gene matches: 5. CDR1 and CDR2 from the germline V gene are SEHNR and FQNEAQ (reference sequence). In nucleotides, the CDR3 is TGTGCCAGCAGCTCGCTAGCGGAGTACCAAGAGACCCAGTACTTC. Protein sequence: CASSSLAEYQETQYF.

The rearrangement uses TRBV2 and TRBJ2-7, with D possibly matching TRBD1 (5 bases). In germline, CDR1 is SNHLY, CDR2 FYNNEI. The V and J ends lost 1 base and 6 bases respectively, with 10 bases between them. The CDR3 contains 13 residues. The CDR3 here is CASSEVSTGEQYF. CDR3 sequence (DNA): TGTGCCAGCAGTGAAGTGTCTACAGGCGAGCAGTACTTC.

The J gene is TRBJ2-1, the V gene TRBV29-1; 14 nucleotides match TRBD2. Germline CDR1 is SQVTM and CDR2 is ANQGSEA. This CDR3 has 14 residues. V lost 3 bases to trimming and J lost 8 bases; unmatched junction nucleotides: 3. CDR3 region: CSVDGTSGRYEQFF. CDR3 in DNA: TGCAGCGTTGATGGGACTAGCGGGAGATATGAGCAGTTCTTC.

The rearrangement joins TRBV5-6 to TRBJ2-1, with 8 nucleotides matching TRBD2. V lost 4 bases, J lost 8 bases, and 8 bases stayed unmatched. Germline CDR1 is SGHDT and CDR2 is YYEEEE. The CDR3 totals 14 residues. This chain's CDR3 is CASSTLAGRHEQFF. CDR3 nucleotide sequence: TGTGCCAGCAGCACGTTAGCGGGAAGGCATGAGCAGTTCTTC.

CDR3 DNA: TGCGCCAGCACGCAGGGGTCCAGCACTGAAGCTTTCTTT. This gives the protein CASTQGSSTEAFF. The chain carries TRBV5-1 and TRBJ1-1, with a possible D match to TRBD1 (6 bases). V was trimmed by 6 bases and J by 4 bases, leaving 13 bases between them. From germline, CDR1 is SGHRS and CDR2 YFSETQ. CDR3 size: 13 residues.

The chain carries TRBV6-1 and TRBJ1-1; D gene ambiguous. Between the trimmed V and J ends, which lost 10 bases and 5 bases, there was a span of 14 bases. Germline loops: CDR1 MNHNS, CDR2 SASEGT. The CDR3 runs 12 residues. DNA for the CDR3: TGTGCCACCATGAACCCGGGGACTGAAGCTTTCTTT. This sequence encodes CATMNPGTEAFF.

The V call is TRBV5-1, the J call TRBJ1-1; no clear D gene. V lost 0 bases, J lost 1 base, and 13 bases lay in between. The CDR3 is 16 amino acids. The germline CDR1 and CDR2 sequences are SGHRS and YFSETQ. CDR3 DNA sequence: TGCGCCAGCAGCTTGGATTTGGACTTCAGGAACACTGAAGCTTTCTTT. Translation: CASSLDLDFRNTEAFF.

CDR3 DNA: TGTGCCAGCTGTCAGGGGGATACTGAAGCTTTCTTT. It translates to CASCQGDTEAFF. The chain combines TRBV5-8 with TRBJ1-1; 7 bases map to TRBD1. V lost 7 bases, J lost 5 bases, and 5 bases stayed unmatched. Germline V gives CDR1 SGHTS, CDR2 YDEGEE. The CDR3 contains 12 residues.